This is a list of T cell receptor beta chains from one sample in a study of PD-1 blockade in classical Hodgkin lymphoma. Clones were sequenced by immunoSEQ multiplex PCR, and TCRdb holds only the in-frame ones, with some missing. The sample records about 6,800 clones, 60% being singletons. The sequenced sample was CD8+ T cells from blood, obtained before the fourth cycle of nivolumab. These receptors all stem from a human donor with classical Hodgkin lymphoma. Each CDR3 is given with its conserved first and last residue. A D gene is named only where the DNA matches it firmly. For some rows the clone size is stated as once, few or many, or as a class when expanded; others skip it.

15	NA	TRBD1	TRBJ1-5	TRBV29-1	TGCAGCGTTGAAGGGGGACAGGGTATACTGTCAGCCCCAGCATTT	CSVEGGQGILSAPAF
13	NA	NA	TRBJ1-1	TRBV10-3	TGTGCCTCACAGGGAGGGGCGAACACTGAAGCTTTCTTT	CASQGGANTEAFF
16	few	TRBD2	TRBJ2-3	TRBV10-3	TGTGCCATCAGTGAGTCGTGGCGGGAGGGTGCGGATACGCAGTATTTT	CAISESWREGADTQYF
15	NA	TRBD2	TRBJ2-7	TRBV6-5	TGTGCCAGCAGCTCTAGCGGGAGGGCCTTCTACGAGCAGTACTTC	CASSSSGRAFYEQYF
14	few	TRBD1	TRBJ1-3	TRBV5-6	TGTGCCAGCAGCTTCGGGACAGGATCTAACACCATATATTTT	CASSFGTGSNTIYF
16	NA	TRBD2	TRBJ2-3	TRBV6-4	TGTGCCAGCAGTGACTCGACTAGCGGGAGCACAGATACGCAGTATTTT	CASSDSTSGSTDTQYF
13	NA	NA	TRBJ2-1	TRBV5-1	TGCGCCAGCAGCTTGAACGGTTACAATGAGCAGTTCTTC	CASSLNGYNEQFF
17	NA	NA	TRBJ1-3	TRBV28	TGTGCCAGCAGTTTTCCGAGACAGCCCACTCGTGGAAACACCATATATTTT	CASSFPRQPTRGNTIYF
16	NA	TRBD2	TRBJ2-1	TRBV9	TGTGCCAGCAGCTCTACAATGCGGGAGGGCCTTGGGGAGCAGTTCTTC	CASSSTMREGLGEQFF
12	NA	NA	TRBJ2-1	TRBV5-1	TGCGCCAGCAGCTTGTTGTACAATGAGCAGTTCTTC	CASSLLYNEQFF
12	few	NA	TRBJ1-2	TRBV5-6	TGTGCCAGCAGCTTGGGGAGGGTTGGCTACACCTTC	CASSLGRVGYTF
15	NA	NA	TRBJ1-1	TRBV10-3	TGTGCCATCAGTGAGTCAGGGGAAGGTAGCACTGAAGCTTTCTTT	CAISESGEGSTEAFF
12	few	NA	TRBJ1-2	TRBV11-2	TGTGCCAGCAGCTTAGGACAGATTGGCTACACCTTC	CASSLGQIGYTF
15	NA	TRBD1	TRBJ1-2	TRBV7-2	TGTGCCAGCAGCGCCTCCGGGACAGGGGCATATGGCTACACCTTC	CASSASGTGAYGYTF
17	NA	NA	TRBJ1-1	TRBV7-9	TGTGCCAGCCGAAACGGGGGTCGGGGTCCGATGAACACTGAAGCTTTCTTT	CASRNGGRGPMNTEAFF
14	NA	TRBD1	TRBJ2-7	TRBV7-2	TGTGCCAGCAGCTCGGGACAGTCGCACTACGAGCAGTACTTC	CASSSGQSHYEQYF
15	NA	NA	TRBJ2-1	TRBV27	TGTGCCAGCAGTTATTTAGGGTTGGCCTACAATGAGCAGTTCTTC	CASSYLGLAYNEQFF
12	NA	NA	TRBJ1-1	TRBV19	TGTGCCAGTAGTATGTTTGGCGGGGAAGCTTTCTTT	CASSMFGGEAFF
16	NA	NA	TRBJ2-7	TRBV19	TGTGCCAGTAGTATGAAGCCGGGAGCGCATCCCTACGAGCAGTACTTC	CASSMKPGAHPYEQYF
14	few	TRBD1	TRBJ1-2	TRBV2	TGTGCCAGCGCGGAGGACAGGTCCAACTATGGCTACACCTTC	CASAEDRSNYGYTF
15	few	TRBD2	TRBJ2-1	TRBV9	TGTGCCAGCAGCGTAGCACTAGCGGGGTACAATGAGCAGTTCTTC	CASSVALAGYNEQFF
17	NA	NA	TRBJ2-6	TRBV21-1	TGTGCCAGCAGAAAAAGGACAGATTACTCTGGGGCCAACGTCCTGACTTTC	CASRKRTDYSGANVLTF
14	NA	NA	TRBJ1-6	TRBV27	TGTGCCAGCAGCTTGGACTCCTATAATTCACCCCTCCACTTT	CASSLDSYNSPLHF
12	NA	NA	TRBJ2-7	TRBV13	TGTGCCAGCAGTTTAGGGGGCTACGAGCAGTACTTC	CASSLGGYEQYF
14	NA	NA	TRBJ2-7	TRBV11-2	TGTGCCAGCAGCTTGCAGCAGGGGCACTACGAGCAGTACTTC	CASSLQQGHYEQYF